Sequencing of this T cell receptor beta chain was carried out in a study of blood T cell repertoires in COVID-19. Overall study: Collection of acute and convalescent COVID-19 samples took place in the United States, Italy and Spain. T cells, B-cell-depleted T cells, or PBMCs supplied cDNA or gDNA.

The germline gives CDR1 SQVTM, CDR2 ANQGSEA. CDR3 length: 15 residues. V was clipped by 7 bases and J by 6 bases, with 24 bases between them. Seattle participants joined during active infection and were tracked over time. In the original analysis: For nucleated cells, counts were estimated from reference gene primer amplification. Clones were sequenced by immunoSEQ multiplex PCR, and TCRdb holds only the in-frame ones, with some missing. That table is the source of V, J and clone size, and D and trimming were worked out from the DNA. This table holds just under 60,000 clones, roughly 84% found once. This chain connects TRBV29-1 to TRBJ1-1, with D maybe TRBD1 (6 bases). Source material: peripheral blood. This clonotype was obtained from an elderly man with COVID-19, enrolled during active disease. The CDR3 spells CSAKENTQGGPEAFF. The CDR3 DNA follows: TGCAGCGCTAAGGAAAACACACAGGGTGGCCCTGAAGCTTTCTTT.